This T cell receptor beta chain was documented in a study of blood T cell repertoires in COVID-19. At the level of the study: Sites across the United States, Italy and Spain contributed samples from acute and convalescent COVID-19. PBMCs, B-cell-depleted T cells, or T cells were the source of the cDNA or gDNA that made up the material.

Authors' analysis steps: Estimates of nucleated cell counts were drawn from the amplification of reference gene primers. Using immunoSEQ multiplex PCR, the repertoire was profiled, and TCRdb retains in-frame clones only, with some absent. V and J calls and clone size follow that table, whereas D and trimming were derived from the DNA. The sample consists of 200,000 to 250,000 clones, around four fifths of them appearing once. V lost 5 bases to trimming and J lost 2 bases; unmatched junction nucleotides: 8. The CDR3 loop spans 16 amino acids. CDR1 and CDR2 from the germline V gene are LNHDA and SQIVND (reference sequence).

The chain has TRBV19 and TRBJ1-5; 8 bases line up with TRBD1. This clonotype originated in a man younger than 40 with active or convalescent COVID-19. The sequenced sample consisted of peripheral blood. The CDR3 nucleotides read TGTGCCAGTAGTCCGCAAGACAGGGGAGGCAATCAGCCCCAGCATTTT. Its protein product is CASSPQDRGGNQPQHF.